Ten or more counts support the clone carrying this T cell receptor (beta chain). TCRdb re-analysed the 5' RACE reads in MiXCR, keeping a single row per CDR3 protein. The table has 250,000 or so distinct CDR3 sequences, approximately 3.8% seen once. These data belong to a study of T cells after yellow fever vaccination. Germline CDR1 is SGHTA and CDR2 is FQGTGA. V gave up 6 bases and J gave up 7 bases, with 16 bases separating them. This CDR3 has 15 residues. The clonotype originates from a man aged 18 to 35 who received the YFV17D yellow fever vaccine. The V call is TRBV7-3, the J call TRBJ1-6; no clear D. The input for sequencing was PBMCs, taken 15 days after the yellow fever booster vaccination. The CDR3 nucleotides are TGTGCCAGCAGTCCTGGGCTATCCCAGAATTCACCCCTCCACTTT. Protein: CASSPGLSQNSPLHF. The variable domain in full, with the rest retrieved from reference TRBV7-3 and TRBJ1-6, is GAGVSQTPSNKVTEKGKYVELRCDPISGHTALYWYRQSLGQGPEFLIYFQGTGAADDSGLPNDRFFAVRPEGSVSTLKIQRTERGDSAVYLCASSPGLSQNSPLHFGNGTRLTVT.